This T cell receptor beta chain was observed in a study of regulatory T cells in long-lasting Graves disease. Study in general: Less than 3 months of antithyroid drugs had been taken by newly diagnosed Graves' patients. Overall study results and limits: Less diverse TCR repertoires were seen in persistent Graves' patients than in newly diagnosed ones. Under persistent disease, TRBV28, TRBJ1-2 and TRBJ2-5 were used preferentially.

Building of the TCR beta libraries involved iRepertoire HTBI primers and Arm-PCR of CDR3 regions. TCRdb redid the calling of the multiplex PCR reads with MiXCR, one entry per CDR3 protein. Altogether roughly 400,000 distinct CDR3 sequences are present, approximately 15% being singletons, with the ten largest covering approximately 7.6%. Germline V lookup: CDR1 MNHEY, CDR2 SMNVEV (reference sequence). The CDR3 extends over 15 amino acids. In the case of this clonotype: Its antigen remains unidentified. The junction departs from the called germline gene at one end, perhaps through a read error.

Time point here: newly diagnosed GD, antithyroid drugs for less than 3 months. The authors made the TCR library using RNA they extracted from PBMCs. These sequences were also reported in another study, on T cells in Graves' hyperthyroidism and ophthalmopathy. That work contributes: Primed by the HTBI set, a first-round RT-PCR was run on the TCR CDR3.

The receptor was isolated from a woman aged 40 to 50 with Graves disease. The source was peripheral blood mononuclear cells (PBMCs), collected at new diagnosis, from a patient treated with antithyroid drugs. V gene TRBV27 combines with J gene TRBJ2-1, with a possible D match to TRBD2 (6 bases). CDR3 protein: CAGSFGGSSYNEQFF. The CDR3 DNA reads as TGTGCCGGCAGTTTTGGGGGGAGCTCCTACAATGAGCAGTTCTTC.